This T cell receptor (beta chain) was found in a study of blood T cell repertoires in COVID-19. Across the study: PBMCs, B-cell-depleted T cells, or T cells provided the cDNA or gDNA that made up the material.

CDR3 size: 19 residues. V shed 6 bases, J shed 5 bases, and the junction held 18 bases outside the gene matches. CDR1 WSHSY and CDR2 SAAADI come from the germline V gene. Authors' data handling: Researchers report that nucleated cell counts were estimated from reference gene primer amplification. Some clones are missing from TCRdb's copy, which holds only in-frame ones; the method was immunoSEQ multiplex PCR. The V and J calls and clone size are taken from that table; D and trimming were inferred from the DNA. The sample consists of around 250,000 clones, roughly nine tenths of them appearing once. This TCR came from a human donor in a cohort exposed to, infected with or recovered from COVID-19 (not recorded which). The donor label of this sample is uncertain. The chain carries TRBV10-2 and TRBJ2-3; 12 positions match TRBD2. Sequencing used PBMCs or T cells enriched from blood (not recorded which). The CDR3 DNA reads TGCGCCAGCAGCGTGACTAGCGGGGGCCTTTCCCCTATCGGAGATACGCAGTATTTT. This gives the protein CASSVTSGGLSPIGDTQYF.